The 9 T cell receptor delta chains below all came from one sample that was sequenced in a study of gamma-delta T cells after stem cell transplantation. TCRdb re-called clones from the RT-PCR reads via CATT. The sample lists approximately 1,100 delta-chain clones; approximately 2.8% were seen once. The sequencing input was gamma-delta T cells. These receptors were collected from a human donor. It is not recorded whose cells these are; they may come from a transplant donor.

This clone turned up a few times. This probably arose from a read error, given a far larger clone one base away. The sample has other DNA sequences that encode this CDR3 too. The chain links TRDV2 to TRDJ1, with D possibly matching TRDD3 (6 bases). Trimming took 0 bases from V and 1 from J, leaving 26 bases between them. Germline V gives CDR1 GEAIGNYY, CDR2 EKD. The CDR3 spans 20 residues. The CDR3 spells CACDTVRLGDATDLTDKLIF. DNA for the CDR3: TGTGCCTGTGACACCGTGAGACTGGGAGATGCGACGGACCTCACCGATAAACTCATCTTT.

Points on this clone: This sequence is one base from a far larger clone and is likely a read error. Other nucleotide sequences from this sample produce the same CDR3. Here the CDR3 DNA reads TGTGCCTGTGACGGTGTACTGGGGGATCCGACCCACAGCTCCTGGGACACCCGACAGATGTTTTTC. Translated, it gives CACDGVLGDPTHSSWDTRQMFF. J is TRDJ3 and V is TRDV2; 10 nucleotides agree with TRDD3. J was trimmed by 0 bases and V by 3 bases; bases with no gene match: 16. Germline assignment: CDR1 GEAIGNYY and CDR2 EKD. The CDR3 loop spans 22 amino acids.

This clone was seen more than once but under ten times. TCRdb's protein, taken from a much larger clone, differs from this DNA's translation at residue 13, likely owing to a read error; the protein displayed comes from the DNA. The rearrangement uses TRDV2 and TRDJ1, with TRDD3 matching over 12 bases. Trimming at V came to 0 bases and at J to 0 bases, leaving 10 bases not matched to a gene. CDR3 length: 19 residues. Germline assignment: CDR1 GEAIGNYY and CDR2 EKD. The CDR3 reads CACDTVVLGDTRDTDKLIF. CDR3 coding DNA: TGTGCCTGTGACACCGTGGTTCTGGGGGATACGCGGGACACCGATAAACTCATCTTT.

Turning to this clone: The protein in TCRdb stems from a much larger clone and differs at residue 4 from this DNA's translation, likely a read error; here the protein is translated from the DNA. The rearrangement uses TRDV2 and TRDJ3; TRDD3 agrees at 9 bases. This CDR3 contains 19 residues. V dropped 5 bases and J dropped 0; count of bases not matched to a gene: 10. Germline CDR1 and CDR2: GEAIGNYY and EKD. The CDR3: CACGPVTGGGSWDTRQMFF. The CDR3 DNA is TGTGCCTGTGGTCCCGTTACTGGGGGAGGCTCCTGGGACACCCGACAGATGTTTTTC.

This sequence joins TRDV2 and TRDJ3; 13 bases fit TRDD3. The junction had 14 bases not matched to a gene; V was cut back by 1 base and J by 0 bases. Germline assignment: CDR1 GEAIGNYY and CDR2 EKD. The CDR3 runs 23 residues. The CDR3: CACDTVQLGDTRRSSWDTRQMFF. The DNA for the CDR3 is TGTGCCTGTGACACGGTACAACTGGGGGATACGCGAAGGAGCTCCTGGGACACCCGACAGATGTTTTTC.

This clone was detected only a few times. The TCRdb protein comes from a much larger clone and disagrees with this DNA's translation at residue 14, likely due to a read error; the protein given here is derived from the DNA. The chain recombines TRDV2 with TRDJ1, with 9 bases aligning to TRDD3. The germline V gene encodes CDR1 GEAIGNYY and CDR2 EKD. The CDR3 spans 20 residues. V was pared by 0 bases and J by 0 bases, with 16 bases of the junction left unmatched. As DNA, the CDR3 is TGTGCCTGTGACACCGTCCCGCCGGGGGATACACGCAGGCACACCGATAAACTCATCTTT. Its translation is CACDTVPPGDTRRHTDKLIF.

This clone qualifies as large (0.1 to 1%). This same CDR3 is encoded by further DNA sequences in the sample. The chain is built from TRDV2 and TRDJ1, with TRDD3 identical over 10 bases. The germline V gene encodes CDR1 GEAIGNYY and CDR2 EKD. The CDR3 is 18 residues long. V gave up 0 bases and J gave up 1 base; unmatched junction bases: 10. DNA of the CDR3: TGTGCCTGTGACACCCTGCCGGGGGATACGATGTTCACCGATAAACTCATCTTT. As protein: CACDTLPGDTMFTDKLIF.

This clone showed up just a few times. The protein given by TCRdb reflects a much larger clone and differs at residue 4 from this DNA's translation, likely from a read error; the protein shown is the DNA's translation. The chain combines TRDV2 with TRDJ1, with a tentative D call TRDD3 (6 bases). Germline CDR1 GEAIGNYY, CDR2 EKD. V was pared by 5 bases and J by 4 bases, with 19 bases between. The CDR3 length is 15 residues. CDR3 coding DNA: TGTGCCTGTGGCACTCTTGGGGGCCCACTCGATAAACTCATCTTT. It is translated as CACGTLGGPLDKLIF.

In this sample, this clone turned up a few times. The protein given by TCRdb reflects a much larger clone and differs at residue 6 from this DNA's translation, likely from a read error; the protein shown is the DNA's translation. The CDR3 region has the DNA TGTGCCTGTGACACCGAACTGGGGGATTCAGGTAAACTCATCTTT. Protein product: CACDTELGDSGKLIF. V gene TRDV2 combines with J gene TRDJ1; 10 bases agree with TRDD3. V trimming: 0 bases; J trimming: 7 bases; junction bases outside the gene matches: 7. The germline CDR1 and CDR2 sequences are GEAIGNYY and EKD. There are 15 residues in the CDR3.